Detailed here is one T cell receptor beta chain. In germline, CDR1 is SGHDN, CDR2 FVKESK. Unmatched junction bases numbered 7, after V lost 4 bases and J lost 5 bases. CDR3 length: 16 residues. The entry originates in a study of T cells in Graves' hyperthyroidism and ophthalmopathy. RNA transcripts provided the source from which TCR beta CDR3 regions were amplified. With the HTBI primer set, the TCR CDR3 went through a first round of RT-PCR. TCRdb ran MiXCR on the multiplex PCR reads and lists one entry per CDR3 protein. Of some 510,000 distinct CDR3 sequences in the sample, just over 45% were seen once. Any patient presenting with uncontrolled infection, other autoimmune disease, pregnancy or lactation was left out.

Sequencing was performed on peripheral blood or thyroid tissue (not recorded which). The receptor's source is a woman between 18 and 29 years old with Graves' hyperthyroidism. The rearrangement uses TRBV14 and TRBJ2-5, with TRBD2 identical over 13 bases. In DNA, the CDR3 is TGTGCCAGCAGCCGGACTAGCGGGAGTCCCGGGGAGACCCAGTACTTC. Protein: CASSRTSGSPGETQYF.